The TCR beta chain described here comes from a study of blood T cell repertoires in COVID-19. V was clipped by 5 bases and J by 3 bases, with 10 bases between them. Germline V CDR1 and CDR2: SGHTA, FQGTGA. The CDR3 runs to 13 residues. In the original processing: Amplification from reference gene primers served as the basis for estimated nucleated cell counts. The method was immunoSEQ multiplex PCR; TCRdb's version includes in-frame clones alone and lacks a portion of them. D and trimming come from the DNA, and the V and J calls and clone size come from that table. The sample records 350,000 to 450,000 clones, 70% to 90% being singletons.

This clonotype was sampled from a human donor in a cohort sampled during active COVID-19. Sequenced sample: peripheral blood. The rearrangement uses TRBV7-3 and TRBJ1-1; D is perhaps TRBD1 (6 bases). CDR3 sequence: CASSQTGYTEAFF. CDR3 DNA: TGTGCCAGCAGCCAAACAGGGTACACTGAAGCTTTCTTT.